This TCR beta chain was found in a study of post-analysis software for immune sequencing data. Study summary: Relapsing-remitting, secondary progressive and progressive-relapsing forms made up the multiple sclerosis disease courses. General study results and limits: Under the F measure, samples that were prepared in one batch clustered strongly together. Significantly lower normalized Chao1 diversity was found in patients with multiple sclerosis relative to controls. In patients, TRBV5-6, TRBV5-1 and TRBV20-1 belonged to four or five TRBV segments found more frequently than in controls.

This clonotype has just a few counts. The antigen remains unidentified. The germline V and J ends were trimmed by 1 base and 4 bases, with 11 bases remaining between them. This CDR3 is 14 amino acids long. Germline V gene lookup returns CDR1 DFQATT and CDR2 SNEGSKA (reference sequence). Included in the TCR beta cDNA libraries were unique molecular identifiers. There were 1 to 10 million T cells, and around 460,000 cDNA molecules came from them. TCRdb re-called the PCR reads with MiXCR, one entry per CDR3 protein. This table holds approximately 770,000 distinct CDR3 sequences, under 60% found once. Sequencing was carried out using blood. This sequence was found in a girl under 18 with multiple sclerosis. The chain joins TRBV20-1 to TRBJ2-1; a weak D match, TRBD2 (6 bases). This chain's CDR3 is CSARGLGYYNEQFF. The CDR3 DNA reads TGCAGTGCTAGAGGACTAGGGTATTACAATGAGCAGTTCTTC.